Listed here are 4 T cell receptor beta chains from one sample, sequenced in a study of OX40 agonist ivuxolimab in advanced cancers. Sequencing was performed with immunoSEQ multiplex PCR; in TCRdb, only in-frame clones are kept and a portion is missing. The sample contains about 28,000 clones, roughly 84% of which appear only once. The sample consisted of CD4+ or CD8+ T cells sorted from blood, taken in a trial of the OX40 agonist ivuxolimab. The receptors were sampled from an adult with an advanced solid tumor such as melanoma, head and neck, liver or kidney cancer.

The CDR3 nucleotides are TGCGCCAGCAGCTTCGACAGGGGGCGATGGTACGAGCAGTACTTC. This translates into CASSFDRGRWYEQYF. The genes are TRBV5-1 and TRBJ2-5, with TRBD1 matching 10 bases. Judging by the DNA end, TRBJ2-7 fits better; the J call may be wrong. Germline V gives CDR1 SGHRS, CDR2 YFSETQ. This CDR3 spans 15 amino acids.

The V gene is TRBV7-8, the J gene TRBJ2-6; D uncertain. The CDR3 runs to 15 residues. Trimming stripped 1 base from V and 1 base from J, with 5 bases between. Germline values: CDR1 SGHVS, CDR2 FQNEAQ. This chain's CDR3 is CASSLGVSGANVLTF. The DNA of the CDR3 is TGTGCCAGCAGCTTAGGCGTTTCTGGGGCCAACGTCCTGACTTTC. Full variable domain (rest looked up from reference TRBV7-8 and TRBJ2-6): GAGVSQSPRYKVAKRGQDVALRCDPISGHVSLFWYQQALGQGPEFLTYFQNEAQLDKSGLPSDRFFAERPEGSVSTLKIQRTQQEDSAVYLCASSLGVSGANVLTFGAGSRLTVL.

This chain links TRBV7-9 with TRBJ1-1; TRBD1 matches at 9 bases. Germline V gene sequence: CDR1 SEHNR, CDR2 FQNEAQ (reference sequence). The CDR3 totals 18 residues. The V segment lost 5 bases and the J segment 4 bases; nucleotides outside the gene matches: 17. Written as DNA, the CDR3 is TGTGCCAGCAGCCGAGTCCGGGACAGGGAATTCGGGAGCACTGAAGCTTTCTTT. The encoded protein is CASSRVRDREFGSTEAFF.

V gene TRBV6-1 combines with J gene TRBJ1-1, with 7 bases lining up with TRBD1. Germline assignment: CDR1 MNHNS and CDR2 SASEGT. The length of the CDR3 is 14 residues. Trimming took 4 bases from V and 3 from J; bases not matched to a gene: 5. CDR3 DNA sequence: TGTGCCAGCAGTGGACAGGGATGGTACACTGAAGCTTTCTTT. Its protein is CASSGQGWYTEAFF.